This is a list of T cell receptor beta chains from one sample in a study of cytomegalovirus exposure and HLA in healthy donors. TCRdb's table, derived via immunoSEQ multiplex PCR, lists solely in-frame clones and lacks some. The sample shows some 120,000 clones, roughly 78% of them seen only once. The sample consisted of PBMCs. Every receptor here comes from a man aged 30 to 45 in good health and CMV-seronegative. Each CDR3 is given with its conserved first and last residue. Fields, in order: J gene, CDR3 length, D gene, V gene, clone size, CDR3 DNA, CDR3 protein. A D gene is named only where the DNA matches it firmly. Clone size appears in some rows only: once, few, many, or a class for an expanded clone.

TRBJ2-7	17	TRBD1	TRBV5-4	-	TGTGCCAGCAGCACCGGGACAGGGGCTAGGGGGTCCTACGAGCAGTACTTC	CASSTGTGARGSYEQYF
TRBJ2-7	16	-	TRBV4-3	few	TGCGCCAGCAGCCAAGATCTTCCAGAACCTTTCTACGAGCAGTACTTC	CASSQDLPEPFYEQYF
TRBJ2-7	12	TRBD1	TRBV30	-	TGTGCCTGGAGGACAGGGGGCTACGAGCAGTACTTC	CAWRTGGYEQYF
TRBJ2-3	14	-	TRBV7-9	-	TGTGCCAGCAGCTTAATAGGGAGTGCGGATACGCAGTATTTT	CASSLIGSADTQYF
TRBJ1-4	17	-	TRBV29-1	few	TGCAGCGTTGCAAAGCCTGATTTTACAGGTTCTAATGAAAAACTGTTTTTT	CSVAKPDFTGSNEKLFF
TRBJ1-5	17	TRBD1	TRBV7-2	-	TGTGCCAGCAGCTTAAGGGGGCAGCCCTATAGCAATCAGCCCCAGCATTTT	CASSLRGQPYSNQPQHF
TRBJ1-2	17	-	TRBV18	-	TGTGCCAGCTCACCACTGAGCGGGGCCGCTGAGGGGAATGGCTACACCTTC	CASSPLSGAAEGNGYTF
TRBJ1-2	14	-	TRBV19	-	TGTGCCAGTAGTACCCCACAGGGCCGCTATGGCTACACCTTC	CASSTPQGRYGYTF
TRBJ2-7	16	-	TRBV28	-	TGTGCCAGCAGTTCCCCAGCGAAGCAAGACTCCTACGAGCAGTACTTC	CASSSPAKQDSYEQYF
TRBJ2-2	13	-	TRBV5-6	-	TGTGCCAGCAGCTTGGTAGCTGCCGGGGAGCTGTTTTTT	CASSLVAAGELFF
TRBJ2-7	18	TRBD2	TRBV6-1	-	TGTGCCAGCAGTGGTCATCCCGGGACTAGCGGGTACTCCTACGAGCAGTACTTC	CASSGHPGTSGYSYEQYF
TRBJ1-5	14	-	TRBV28	-	TGTGCCAGCAGTCCTACAGGGACCGGACAGCCCCAGCATTTT	CASSPTGTGQPQHF
TRBJ2-3	15	TRBD1	TRBV6-4	-	TGTGCCAGCAGTGCCTCAGGGGGCAGCACAGATACGCAGTATTTT	CASSASGGSTDTQYF
TRBJ2-7	18	-	TRBV5-6	-	TGTGCCAGCAGCTTCGAACGACAGGCTACTTTTAACTCCTACGAGCAGTACTTC	CASSFERQATFNSYEQYF
TRBJ1-2	16	-	TRBV28	-	TGTGCCAGCAGTGACTCCAGGGAAGGGCTTGTCTATGGCTACACCTTC	CASSDSREGLVYGYTF
TRBJ2-7	13	TRBD2	TRBV11-3	-	TGTGCCAGCAGCTTATTGTCAGCGGGAGAGCTGTACTTC	CASSLLSAGELYF
TRBJ2-7	12	-	TRBV7-9	-	TGTTCCAGCAGCTCCAGCGCCTACGAGCAGTACTTC	CSSSSSAYEQYF
TRBJ1-1	15	TRBD1	TRBV6-1	-	TGTGCCAGCAGTCCTGACAGGGCTAGAAACACTGAAGCTTTCTTT	CASSPDRARNTEAFF
TRBJ1-2	11	-	TRBV29-1	-	TGCAGCGTTGTTGAGGCGTCTGGCTACACCTTC	CSVVEASGYTF
TRBJ2-4	15	-	TRBV7-9	once	TGTGCCAGCAGCTTAGGCGGGGAAGGGAAAAACATTCAGTACTTC	CASSLGGEGKNIQYF
TRBJ2-7	14	-	TRBV14	-	TGTGCCAGCAGAGCAAAGGAACAGTCCTACGAGCAGTACTTC	CASRAKEQSYEQYF
TRBJ1-3	14	-	TRBV6-6	-	TGTGCCAGCAGATACGATAGCTCTGGAAACACCATATATTTT	CASRYDSSGNTIYF
TRBJ2-2	15	TRBD2	TRBV27	-	TGTGCCAGCAGGAGAGCGGGAGTGCGCACCGGGGAGCTGTTTTTT	CASRRAGVRTGELFF
TRBJ2-1	15	TRBD2	TRBV9	-	TGTGCCAGCAGCGCCTCTAGCGGGAGCCACAATGAGCAGTTCTTC	CASSASSGSHNEQFF
TRBJ2-1	18	TRBD2	TRBV29-1	-	TGCAGCGTTGAAGGGGTTGGGCTAGCGGGAGGGTCCTACAATGAGCAGTTCTTC	CSVEGVGLAGGSYNEQFF
TRBJ2-1	18	TRBD2	TRBV19	medium-sized	TGTGCCAGTAGTATGAGGGGACTAGCGGGTGGTTATAGGAATGAGCAGTTCTTC	CASSMRGLAGGYRNEQFF
TRBJ2-5	11	-	TRBV30	-	TGTGCCTGGAGTGTACAGGAGACCCAGTACTTC	CAWSVQETQYF
TRBJ2-7	15	-	TRBV7-2	-	TGTGCCAGCAGCTTAAGAACGGGAGCTGTCTACGAGCAGTACTTC	CASSLRTGAVYEQYF
TRBJ2-2	15	-	TRBV2	-	TGTGCCAGCAGTAGGCGGGCCACGAACACCGGGGAGCTGTTTTTT	CASSRRATNTGELFF
TRBJ2-1	15	-	TRBV5-4	-	TGTGCCAGCAGCCAAAGCGGGCCCTCCTACAATGAGCAGTTCTTC	CASSQSGPSYNEQFF
TRBJ1-2	14	-	TRBV10-3	-	TGTGCCATCAGTGAAAGGGGAGGACTGAATGGCTACACCTTC	CAISERGGLNGYTF
TRBJ1-4	16	TRBD1	TRBV27	-	TGTGCCAGCAGTTTACAGGGGGCCCAACGGAATGAAAAACTGTTTTTT	CASSLQGAQRNEKLFF